The T cell receptor (beta chain) described here comes from a study of beta chain features in type 1 diabetes. Points from the study as a whole: Researchers report that Type 1 diabetes patients had moderately but significantly shorter TCRB CDR3s across all four CD4+ subsets.

Every bit of the isolated RNA underwent reverse transcription, so sequencing read expressed TCRB transcripts. This table comes from immunoSEQ multiplex PCR, and its TCRdb copy is limited to in-frame clones, with some not included. The data contain some 240,000 clones, 16% of them singletons. The CDR3 totals 11 residues. Germline V gene lookup returns CDR1 DFQATT and CDR2 SNEGSKA (reference sequence). V was cut by 3 bases and J by 3 bases, with 3 bases left in between. Every donor had blood drawn once into heparin, roughly 110 mL on average. For this clone: As yet, its antigen is unknown. Other DNA sequences in the sample encode the same CDR3.

The sequence came from a man younger than 45 with type 1 diabetes. Sequences were obtained from naive CD4+ T cells from blood. The rearrangement joins TRBV20-1 to TRBJ2-1; D unresolved. Here the CDR3 DNA reads TGCAGTGCTAGTGGCTACAATGAGCAGTTCTTC. This gives the protein CSASGYNEQFF.